A selection of T cell receptor beta chains follows, all from one sample in a study of response to subunit inactivated influenza vaccine. TCRdb re-called the RT-PCR reads through MiXCR, storing one row per CDR3 protein. Among roughly 570,000 distinct CDR3 sequences listed, roughly 13% were seen once. The source material was PBMCs from blood, sampled roughly 46 days after vaccination. Every receptor here comes from a middle-aged man who received an inactivated influenza vaccine. The CDR3 runs from the conserved cysteine through the conserved F or W. Each record gives: J gene, D gene, clone size, CDR3 length, V gene, CDR3 protein, CDR3 DNA. A D gene is named only where the DNA matches it firmly. The listing skips clone size in some rows; elsewhere it reads once, few, many or a size class.

>TRBJ2-3|TRBD2|many|15|TRBV6-4
CASSRTSASTDTQYF
TGTGCCAGCAGTCGGACTAGCGCTAGCACAGATACGCAGTATTTT
>TRBJ2-1|TRBD2|.|15|TRBV9
CASSISGNSYNEQFF
TGTGCCAGCAGCATAAGCGGGAACTCCTACAATGAGCAGTTCTTC
>TRBJ1-1|.|.|15|TRBV27
CASRYPNAQNTEAFF
TGTGCCAGCCGATACCCCAACGCGCAGAACACTGAAGCTTTCTTT
>TRBJ1-4|.|many|16|TRBV4-2
CASRTAGVATNEKLFF
TGTGCCAGCAGGACCGCAGGGGTTGCAACTAATGAAAAACTGTTTTTT
>TRBJ2-4|.|few|16|TRBV15
CATSARQGEGGNIQYF
TGTGCCACCAGCGCCCGACAGGGAGAGGGGGGCAACATTCAGTACTTC
>TRBJ1-2|.|few|13|TRBV6-2/TRBV6-3
CATFEDLRLGYTF
TGTGCCACCTTCGAGGACCTCCGGCTAGGCTACACCTTC
>TRBJ2-7|TRBD1|many|15|TRBV6-2/TRBV6-3
CASRVDRLASYEQYF
TGTGCCAGCAGAGTGGACAGGTTAGCCTCCTACGAGCAGTACTTC
>TRBJ2-3|TRBD1|.|13|TRBV29-1
CSVGKQGRDTQYF
TGCAGCGTTGGGAAACAGGGGAGAGATACGCAGTATTTT
>TRBJ1-5|.|.|14|TRBV5-5
CASSLDGRGQPQHF
TGTGCCAGCAGCTTGGATGGGCGAGGTCAGCCCCAGCATTTT
>TRBJ2-7|.|.|14|TRBV5-1
CASSLIGLSYEQYF
TGCGCCAGCAGCTTAATTGGACTGTCCTACGAGCAGTACTTC
>TRBJ2-6|.|.|15|TRBV7-9
CASTWAASGANVLTF
TGTGCCAGCACATGGGCGGCCTCTGGGGCCAACGTCCTGACTTTC
>TRBJ2-3|.|few|14|TRBV7-3
CASSLFPGSDTQYF
TGTGCCAGCAGCTTATTCCCAGGCTCGGATACGCAGTATTTT
>TRBJ2-7|TRBD2|few|13|TRBV6-2/TRBV6-3
CATREDLPYEQYF
TGTGCCACCCGGGAGGACTTACCCTACGAGCAGTACTTC
>TRBJ1-1|TRBD1|.|14|TRBV10-3
CATADRAVNTEAFF
TGTGCCACCGCAGACAGGGCGGTGAACACTGAAGCTTTCTTT
>TRBJ1-5|.|many|13|TRBV24-1
CATSDLQGGIQHF
TGTGCCACCAGTGATTTGCAAGGGGGGATCCAGCATTTT
>TRBJ2-7|TRBD2|.|17|TRBV7-2
CASSFRSSSGGSYEQYF
TGTGCCAGCAGCTTTAGGTCAAGTAGCGGGGGGTCCTACGAGCAGTACTTC
>TRBJ2-7|.|few|13|TRBV10-1
CASSESIGIEQYF
TGCGCCAGCAGTGAGTCGATTGGGATCGAGCAGTACTTC
>TRBJ2-7|TRBD1|.|14|TRBV4-2
CASSQWDRVNEQYF
TGTGCCAGCAGCCAGTGGGACAGGGTCAACGAGCAGTACTTC
>TRBJ2-1|.|few|16|TRBV5-8
CASSQRQFFGYNEQFF
TGTGCCAGCAGCCAACGTCAGTTCTTTGGGTACAATGAGCAGTTCTTC
>TRBJ1-6|.|.|17|TRBV4-3
CASSQEVDGRGNSPLHF
TGCGCCAGCAGCCAAGAGGTTGATGGACGGGGCAATTCACCCCTCCACTTT
>TRBJ2-5|.|many|14|TRBV7-9
CASSLAGTGETQYF
TGCGCCAGCAGCTTGGCCGGGACGGGGGAGACCCAGTACTTC
>TRBJ2-1|TRBD1|.|15|TRBV12-3/TRBV12-4
CASRRTGGVGYEQFF
TGTGCCAGCAGGAGAACAGGGGGCGTCGGATATGAGCAGTTCTTC
>TRBJ2-1|.|many|13|TRBV29-1
CSVEDWLPYEQFF
TGCAGCGTTGAAGATTGGTTACCCTATGAGCAGTTCTTC
>TRBJ2-5|TRBD2|few|16|TRBV4-1
CASSRSGLAGEETQYF
TGCGCCAGCAGCCGGTCGGGACTAGCGGGGGAAGAGACCCAGTACTTC